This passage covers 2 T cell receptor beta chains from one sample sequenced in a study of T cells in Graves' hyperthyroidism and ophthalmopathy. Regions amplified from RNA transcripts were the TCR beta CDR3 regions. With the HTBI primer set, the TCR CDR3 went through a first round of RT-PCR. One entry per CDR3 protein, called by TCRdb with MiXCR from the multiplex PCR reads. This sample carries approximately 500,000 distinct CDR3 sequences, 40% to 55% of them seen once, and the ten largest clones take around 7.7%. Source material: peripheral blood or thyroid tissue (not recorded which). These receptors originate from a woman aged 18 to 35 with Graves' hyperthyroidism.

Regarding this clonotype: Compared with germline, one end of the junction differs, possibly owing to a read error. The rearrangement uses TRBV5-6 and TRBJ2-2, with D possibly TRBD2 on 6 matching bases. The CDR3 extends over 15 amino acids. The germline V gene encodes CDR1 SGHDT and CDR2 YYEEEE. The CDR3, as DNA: TGTGCCAGCAGCACTGACGGGGGTAACACCGGGGAGCTGCTTTTT. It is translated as CASSTDGGNTGELLF.

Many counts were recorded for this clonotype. The CDR3 DNA follows: TGTGCCAGCAGCGTAGGCACAGAGAATGAAAAACTGTTTTTT. Translated: CASSVGTENEKLFF. The rearrangement joins TRBV9 to TRBJ1-4; no firm D call. V was trimmed by 0 bases and J by 5 bases, leaving 8 bases between them. This CDR3 spans 14 amino acids. In germline, CDR1 is SGDLS, CDR2 YYNGEE.